A selection of T cell receptor beta chains follows, all from one sample in a study of T cell repertoires in cytomegalovirus infection. Via MiXCR, TCRdb re-called the reads, giving one row per CDR3 protein. The table lists under 200,000 distinct CDR3 sequences, 28% of them singletons, with roughly 32% in the top ten. The sample was PBMCs. Receptor source: a human donor in good health (CMV status not recorded). Some clones in this sample may be carry-over from other donors' samples. Both conserved end residues are part of each CDR3. The order of the fields is J gene, D gene, clone size, V gene, CDR3 DNA, CDR3 protein. A D gene is named only where the DNA matches it firmly. Not every row has a clone size; where given, it reads once, few, many or a size class.

j_gene: TRBJ1-1
d_gene: NA
abundance: NA
v_gene: TRBV20-1
CDR3nt: TGCAGTGCTAGAACGGGGGCTGACACTGAAGCTTTCTTT
CDR3aa: CSARTGADTEAFF

j_gene: TRBJ1-4
d_gene: NA
abundance: few
v_gene: TRBV2
CDR3nt: TGTGCCAGCAGCCCTGGTATGGCTAATGAAAAACTGTTTTTT
CDR3aa: CASSPGMANEKLFF

j_gene: TRBJ1-5
d_gene: NA
abundance: few
v_gene: TRBV5-5
CDR3nt: TGTGCCAGCAGCTTGTATCAGCAGGTCTCACAGCCCCAGCATTTT
CDR3aa: CASSLYQQVSQPQHF

j_gene: TRBJ2-6
d_gene: NA
abundance: few
v_gene: TRBV29-1
CDR3nt: TGCAGCGTTGATTCCGGGACCTTAAACTCTGGGGCCAACGTCCTGACTTTC
CDR3aa: CSVDSGTLNSGANVLTF

j_gene: TRBJ2-3
d_gene: NA
abundance: many
v_gene: TRBV7-2
CDR3nt: TGTGCCAGCAGCTTAAACCCACCGAGCACAGATACGCAGTATTTT
CDR3aa: CASSLNPPSTDTQYF

j_gene: TRBJ1-1
d_gene: NA
abundance: NA
v_gene: TRBV25-1
CDR3nt: TGTGCCAGCAGTAAGGCAGGCATGAACACTGAAGCTTTCTTT
CDR3aa: CASSKAGMNTEAFF

j_gene: TRBJ2-7
d_gene: NA
abundance: few
v_gene: TRBV5-1
CDR3nt: TGCGCCAGCAGCCCCTGGGACGGCTCCTACGAGCAGTACTTC
CDR3aa: CASSPWDGSYEQYF

j_gene: TRBJ2-7
d_gene: NA
abundance: many
v_gene: TRBV4-1
CDR3nt: TGCGCCAGCAGTCAAGCCCGGGGTTATACCTACGAGCAGTACTTC
CDR3aa: CASSQARGYTYEQYF

j_gene: TRBJ2-1
d_gene: TRBD2
abundance: NA
v_gene: TRBV20-1
CDR3nt: TGCAGTGCTAGAGATCAGCGGGGACTAGCGTACAATGAGCAGTTCTTC
CDR3aa: CSARDQRGLAYNEQFF

j_gene: TRBJ2-3
d_gene: NA
abundance: few
v_gene: TRBV27
CDR3nt: TGTGCCAGCACGGTGGGGGGCGCAGATACGCAGTATTTT
CDR3aa: CASTVGGADTQYF

j_gene: TRBJ2-1
d_gene: TRBD2
abundance: NA
v_gene: TRBV24-1
CDR3nt: TGTGCCACCAGTGATTTGTGGGGGGGAAGGGGTGAGCAGTTCTTC
CDR3aa: CATSDLWGGRGEQFF

j_gene: TRBJ1-2
d_gene: NA
abundance: NA
v_gene: TRBV18
CDR3nt: TGTGCCAGCTCACCACCGGTTGAAGGGCATGGCTACACCTTC
CDR3aa: CASSPPVEGHGYTF